The T cell receptor beta chain under discussion was sequenced for a study of T cells after yellow fever vaccination. 5'RACE template switching produced TCR cDNA carrying a universal primer site and UMIs. TCRdb passed the 5' RACE reads through MiXCR, listing each CDR3 protein once. The repertoire consists of about 230,000 distinct CDR3 sequences, with approximately 6.8% occurring once and the leading ten covering 0.85% to 1.2%. Study observations and caveats: A small proportion of clonotypes was detected in both the CD4 and CD8 compartments. Abundant clonotypes from the bulk population could get into FACS-sorted repertoires as contaminants. Among primary-vaccination clones, most reappeared after the booster, at almost 98% for CD4 and approximately 88% for CD8.

Many counts were recorded for this clonotype. Its antigen is unidentified. The CDR3 covers 15 residues. Germline assignment: CDR1 LGHNA and CDR2 YNFKEQ. J lost 4 bases, V lost 3 bases, and 3 bases had no gene match. The gene calls are TRBV4-2 and TRBJ2-4; 10 bases map to TRBD1. This sample comprised CD4+ T cells sorted from PBMCs, obtained on the day of the yellow fever booster vaccination. This clonotype was sampled from a man aged 25 to 40 who received the YFV17D yellow fever vaccine. The CDR3 here is CASSHSGQGKNIQYF. CDR3 DNA: TGTGCCAGCAGCCACTCGGGACAGGGGAAAAACATTCAGTACTTC.